This entry lists 6 T cell receptor beta chains sequenced from one sample in a study of PD-L1 blockade in urothelial cancer. TCRdb's copy holds only in-frame clones and misses some; the assay was immunoSEQ multiplex PCR. The sample has roughly 50,000 clones, roughly 80% seen once; the top ten hold roughly 8.8%. Time point meaning: peripheral blood 6 weeks after treatment start. The specimen was PBMCs, collected around atezolizumab (anti-PD-L1) treatment. The source is a man between 65 and 85 years old with urothelial cancer.

V gene TRBV5-1 combines with J gene TRBJ1-4; D remains unclear. The CDR3 covers 16 residues. V was trimmed by 4 bases and J by 0 bases, leaving 13 bases between them. Germline V gene sequence: CDR1 SGHRS, CDR2 YFSETQ. DNA of the CDR3: TGCGCCAGCAGCCTAACAATCGGGACAACTAATGAAAAACTGTTTTTT. It specifies CASSLTIGTTNEKLFF.

This clone was found a few times. The rearrangement links TRBV5-1 to TRBJ1-1; D gene ambiguous. Germline loops: CDR1 SGHRS, CDR2 YFSETQ. The CDR3 sequence is 15 residues long. V gave up 0 bases and J gave up 0 bases, with 9 bases separating them. The CDR3 region has the DNA TGCGCCAGCAGCTTGGAAGGCGGATTGAACACTGAAGCTTTCTTT. Translation gives CASSLEGGLNTEAFF.

The chain recombines TRBV28 with TRBJ2-7, with TRBD2 matching over 7 bases. V gave up 7 bases and J gave up 1 base; unmatched junction bases: 13. Germline V gene data show CDR1 as MDHEN and CDR2 as SYDVKM. This CDR3 comprises 16 residues. CDR3 DNA sequence: TGTGCCAGCACCAAAAGGCGACTAGCTGCTTCCTACGAGCAGTACTTC. This sequence encodes CASTKRRLAASYEQYF.

This clone is a singleton in its sample. The rearrangement links TRBV6-5 to TRBJ2-1; a possible D gene is TRBD1 (5 bases). The germline V gene encodes CDR1 MNHEY and CDR2 SVGAGI. V was shortened by 4 bases and J by 0 bases, with 10 bases between the two germline ends. This CDR3 spans 15 amino acids. CDR3 region: CASSSTGSSYNEQFF. The DNA of the CDR3 is TGTGCCAGCAGTTCAACAGGTAGCTCCTACAATGAGCAGTTCTTC.

This clone was found once. The CDR3, as DNA: TGTGCCACCGACGGACAGGGGTCGACCCAGTACTTC. This sequence encodes CATDGQGSTQYF. This chain connects TRBV2 to TRBJ2-5, with TRBD1 matching 9 bases. The ends lost 10 bases at V and 7 bases at J; junction bases unmatched: 7. CDR1 is SNHLY, CDR2 FYNNEI, per germline. There are 12 residues in the CDR3.

This clone was observed a single time. The chain has TRBV7-2 and TRBJ2-1, with 14 bases matching TRBD2. In germline, CDR1 is SGHTA, CDR2 FQGNSA. The CDR3 sequence is 18 residues long. Trimming took 5 bases from V and 4 from J; bases not matched to a gene: 10. CDR3 bases: TGTGCCAGCAGCGACCGCCCGGGACTAGCGGGAGCGTACAATGAGCAGTTCTTC. Translating gives CASSDRPGLAGAYNEQFF.